Given below is one TCR beta chain in context. Data came from immunoSEQ multiplex PCR; TCRdb stores just in-frame clones and leaves some out. The repertoire holds roughly 120,000 clones, with under 90% as singletons. The sample belongs to a study of blood T cell repertoires in COVID-19. Across the study: PBMCs, B-cell-depleted T cells, or T cells provided the cDNA or gDNA that made up the material.

CDR3 length: 13 amino acids. The V end lost 4 bases, the J end lost 4 bases, and 8 bases lay between the germline ends. Germline lookup yields CDR1 SNHLY and CDR2 FYNNEI. The J gene is TRBJ2-1, the V gene TRBV2; D gene uncertain. This TCR came from a woman between 55 and 75 years old with acute or convalescent COVID-19. The sample was peripheral blood. In DNA form, the CDR3 reads TGTGCCAGCAGTGTTTCAGGTTACAATGAGCAGTTCTTC. This sequence encodes CASSVSGYNEQFF.